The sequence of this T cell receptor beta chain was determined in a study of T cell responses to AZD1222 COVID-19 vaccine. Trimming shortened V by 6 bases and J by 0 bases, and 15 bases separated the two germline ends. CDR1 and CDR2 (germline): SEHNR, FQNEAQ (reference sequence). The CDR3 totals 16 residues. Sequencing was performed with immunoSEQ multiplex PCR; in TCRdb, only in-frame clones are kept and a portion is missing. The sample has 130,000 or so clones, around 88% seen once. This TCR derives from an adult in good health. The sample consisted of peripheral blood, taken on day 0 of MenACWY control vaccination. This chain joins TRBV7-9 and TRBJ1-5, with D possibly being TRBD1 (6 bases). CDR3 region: CASSPSGTNSNQPQHF. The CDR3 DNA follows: TGTGCCAGCAGTCCCTCCGGGACAAATAGCAATCAGCCCCAGCATTTT.